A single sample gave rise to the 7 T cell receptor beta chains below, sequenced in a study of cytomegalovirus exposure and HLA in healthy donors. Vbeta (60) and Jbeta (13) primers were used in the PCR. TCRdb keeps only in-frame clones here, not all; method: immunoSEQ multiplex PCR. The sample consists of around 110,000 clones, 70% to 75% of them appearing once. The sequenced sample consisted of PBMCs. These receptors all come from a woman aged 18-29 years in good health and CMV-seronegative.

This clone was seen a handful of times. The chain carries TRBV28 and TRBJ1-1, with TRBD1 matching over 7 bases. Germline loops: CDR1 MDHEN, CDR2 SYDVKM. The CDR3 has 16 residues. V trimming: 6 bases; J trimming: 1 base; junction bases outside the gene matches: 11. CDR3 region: CASSSRGGGWNTEAFF. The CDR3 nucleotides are TGTGCCAGCAGCTCTCGCGGAGGGGGCTGGAACACTGAAGCTTTCTTT.

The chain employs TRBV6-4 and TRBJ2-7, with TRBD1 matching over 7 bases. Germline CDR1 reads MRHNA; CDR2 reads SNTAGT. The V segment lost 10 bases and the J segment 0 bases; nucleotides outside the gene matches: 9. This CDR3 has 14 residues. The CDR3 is CATSGGRDSYEQYF. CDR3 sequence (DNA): TGTGCCACCTCAGGGGGTAGGGACTCCTACGAGCAGTACTTC.

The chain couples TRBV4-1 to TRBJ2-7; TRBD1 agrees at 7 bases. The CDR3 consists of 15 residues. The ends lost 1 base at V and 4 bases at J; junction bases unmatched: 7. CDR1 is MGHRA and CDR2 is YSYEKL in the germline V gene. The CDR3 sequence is CASSQALDRRYEQYF. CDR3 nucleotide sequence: TGCGCCAGCAGCCAAGCCCTGGACAGGAGGTACGAGCAGTACTTC.

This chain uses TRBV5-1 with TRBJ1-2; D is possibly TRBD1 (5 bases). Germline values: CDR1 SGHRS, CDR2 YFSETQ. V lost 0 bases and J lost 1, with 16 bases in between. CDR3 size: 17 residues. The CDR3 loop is CASSLEGATQDNYGYTF. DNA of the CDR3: TGCGCCAGCAGCTTGGAAGGGGCTACCCAGGATAACTATGGCTACACCTTC.

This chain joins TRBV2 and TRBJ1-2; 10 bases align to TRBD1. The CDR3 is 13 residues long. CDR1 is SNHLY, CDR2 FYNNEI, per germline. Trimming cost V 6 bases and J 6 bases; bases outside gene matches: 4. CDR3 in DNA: TGTGCCAGCAGCTCCGGGACAGGGGATGGCTACACCTTC. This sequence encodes CASSSGTGDGYTF.

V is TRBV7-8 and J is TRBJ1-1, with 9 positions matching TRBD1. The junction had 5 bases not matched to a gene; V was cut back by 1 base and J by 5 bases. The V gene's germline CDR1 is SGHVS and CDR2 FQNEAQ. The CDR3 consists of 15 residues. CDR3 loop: CASSLGPGQGTEAFF. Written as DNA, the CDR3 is TGTGCCAGCAGCTTAGGACCGGGACAGGGTACTGAAGCTTTCTTT.

This CDR3 reads CASSFAAWDTEAFF. The CDR3 DNA is TGCGCCAGCAGCTTTGCGGCCTGGGACACTGAAGCTTTCTTT. The V call is TRBV5-1, the J call TRBJ1-1; D gene uncertain. CDR1 SGHRS and CDR2 YFSETQ come from the germline V gene. V was shortened by 2 bases and J by 3 bases, with 11 bases between the two germline ends. The CDR3 runs 14 residues.